This T cell receptor (beta chain) is from a study of blood T cells in healthy people across ages. Study-level points and caveats: Those diversity estimates obtained from one million T cells were thought to be underestimates. Changes in expanded clonotypes were possibly confounded, as the CMV status of donors was unknown. Long-lived donors carried more naive CD4+ cells and greater diversity than aged donors.

Points on this clonotype: Its target is unknown.

The use of a sample-barcoded 5' primer and a J-beta primer mix characterized a second PCR of about 7 to 12 cycles. The yield of each sample was at least 2.5 million CDR3-containing paired-end reads. TCRdb used MiXCR to reprocess the 5' RACE reads, holding one entry per CDR3 protein. The repertoire holds some 1 million distinct CDR3 sequences, with around 45% as singletons. This CDR3 region has 17 residues. The germline V gene encodes CDR1 MNHNS and CDR2 SASEGT. V gave up 4 bases and J gave up 2 bases, with 19 bases separating them. V usage is TRBV6-1 and J usage is TRBJ2-3; D gene uncertain. Specimen: blood. The TCR comes from a woman in her fifties or sixties in good health. CDR3 nucleotides: TGTGCCAGCAGTGTAAAGGTTGCCGTCGCGTCCACAGATACGCAGTATTTT. The encoded protein is CASSVKVAVASTDTQYF.